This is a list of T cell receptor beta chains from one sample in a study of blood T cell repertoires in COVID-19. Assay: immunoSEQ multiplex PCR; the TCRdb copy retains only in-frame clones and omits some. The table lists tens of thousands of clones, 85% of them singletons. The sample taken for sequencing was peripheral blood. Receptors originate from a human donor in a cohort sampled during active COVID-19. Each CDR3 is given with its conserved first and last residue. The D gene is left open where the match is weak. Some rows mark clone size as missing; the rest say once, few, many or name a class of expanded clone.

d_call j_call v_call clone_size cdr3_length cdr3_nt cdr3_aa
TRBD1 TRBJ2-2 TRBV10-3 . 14 TGTGCCATCCTACAGGGGGCGAACACCGGGGAGCTGTTTTTT CAILQGANTGELFF
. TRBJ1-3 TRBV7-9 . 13 TGTGCCAGCAGCTTACGGGGAGGAAACACCATATATTTT CASSLRGGNTIYF
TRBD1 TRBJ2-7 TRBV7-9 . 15 TGTGCCAGCAGCTTAGATGGACAGGGGGCGCGGGAGCAGTACTTC CASSLDGQGAREQYF
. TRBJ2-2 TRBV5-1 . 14 TGCGCCAGCAGCCTCGGACGGGGTTCCGGGGAGCTGTTTTTT CASSLGRGSGELFF
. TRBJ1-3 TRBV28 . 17 TGTGCCAGCAGCCCCGGCGGGTTATTGAGCTCTGGAAACACCATATATTTT CASSPGGLLSSGNTIYF
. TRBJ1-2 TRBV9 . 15 TGTGCCAGCAGCGTAGAACCAGGGGCTGGCTATGGCTACACCTTC CASSVEPGAGYGYTF
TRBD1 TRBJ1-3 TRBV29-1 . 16 TGCAGCGTTGGGGACCAGGGGGCGAGCTCTGGAAACACCATATATTTT CSVGDQGASSGNTIYF
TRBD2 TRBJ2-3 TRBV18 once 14 TGTGCCAGCAAGGGACTAGCGGATACAGATACGCAGTATTTT CASKGLADTDTQYF
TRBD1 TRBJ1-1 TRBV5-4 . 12 TGTGCCAGCAGCCTACAGGGGTCTGAAGCTTTCTTT CASSLQGSEAFF
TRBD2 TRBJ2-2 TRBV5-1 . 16 TGCGCCAGCAGTCTAGCGGGGGGCCCGAACACCGGGGAGCTGTTTTTT CASSLAGGPNTGELFF
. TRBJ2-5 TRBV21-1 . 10 TGTGCCAGCAGCCCTAAGACCCAGTACTTC CASSPKTQYF
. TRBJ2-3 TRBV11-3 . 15 TGTGCCAGCAGCTTAGGGCAGGGGGGAACAGATACGCAGTATTTT CASSLGQGGTDTQYF
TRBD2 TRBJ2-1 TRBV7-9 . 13 TGTGCCAGCAGCCTCCGGCGGGGGGAAGAGCAGTTCTTC CASSLRRGEEQFF
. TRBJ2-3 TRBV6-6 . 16 TGTGCCAGCAGTTACGGGGCACAGGGATTCACAGATACGCAGTATTTT CASSYGAQGFTDTQYF
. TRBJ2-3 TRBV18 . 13 TGTGCCAGCTCACCACAGGGGACAGATACGCAGTATTTT CASSPQGTDTQYF
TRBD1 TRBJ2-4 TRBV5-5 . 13 TGTGCCAGCAGCTGGACAGGGGGAAACATTCAGTACTTC CASSWTGGNIQYF
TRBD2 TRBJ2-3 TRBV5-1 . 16 TGCGCCAGCAGCGGTCAACTAGCGGGGGGGTCGGATACGCAGTATTTT CASSGQLAGGSDTQYF
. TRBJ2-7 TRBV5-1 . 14 TGCGCCAGCAGCTTGGCAGGGGATAGCTCGGGCCAGTACTTC CASSLAGDSSGQYF
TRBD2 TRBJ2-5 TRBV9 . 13 TGTGCCAGCAGCACCAGCGGGGGAGAGACCCAGTACTTC CASSTSGGETQYF
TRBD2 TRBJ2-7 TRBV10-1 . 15 TGCGCCAGCAGTGAGTCGCTGGGGAGGGCCTACGAGCAGTACTTC CASSESLGRAYEQYF
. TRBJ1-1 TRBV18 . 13 TGTGCCAGCTCACCAGAGGCGGACACTGAAGCTTTCTTT CASSPEADTEAFF
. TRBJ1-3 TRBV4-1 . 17 TGCGCCAGCAGCCATTCCGACAGGAGAGACTCTGGAAACACCATATATTTT CASSHSDRRDSGNTIYF
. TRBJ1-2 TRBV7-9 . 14 TGTGCCAGCAGCCCTCAGGGGAACCTATATGGCTACACCTTC CASSPQGNLYGYTF
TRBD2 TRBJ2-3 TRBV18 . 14 TGTGCCAGCTCACCAGGAAATAGCGGGAGCGGGCAGTATTTT CASSPGNSGSGQYF
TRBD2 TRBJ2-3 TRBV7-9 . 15 TGTGCCAGCATCGACCTAGCGGGGGGATCAGATACGCAGTATTTT CASIDLAGGSDTQYF
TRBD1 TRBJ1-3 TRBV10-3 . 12 TGTGCCTCGAGACAGGGCGGAAACACCATATATTTT CASRQGGNTIYF
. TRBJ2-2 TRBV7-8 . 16 TGTGCCAGCAGCTCTTTCGGTTTACCAAACACCGGGGAGCTGTTTTTT CASSSFGLPNTGELFF
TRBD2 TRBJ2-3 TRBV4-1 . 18 TGCGCCAGCAGCCCCGCCGGACTAGCGGGGGGGGCCACAGATACGCAGTATTTT CASSPAGLAGGATDTQYF
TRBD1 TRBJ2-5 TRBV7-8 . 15 TGTGCCAGCAGCTTAATGGGACAGGCCCAAGAGACCCAGTACTTC CASSLMGQAQETQYF
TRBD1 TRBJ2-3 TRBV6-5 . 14 TGTGCCACCCGGACAGGGGGCAGATCAGATACGCAGTATTTT CATRTGGRSDTQYF
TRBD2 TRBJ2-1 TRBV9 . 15 TGTGCCAGCAGCGTAGAAGCGGGGGACTACAATGAGCAGTTCTTC CASSVEAGDYNEQFF
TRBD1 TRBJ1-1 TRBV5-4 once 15 TGTGCCAGCAGCTGGGGGACAGCGGGGAACACTGAAGCTTTCTTT CASSWGTAGNTEAFF
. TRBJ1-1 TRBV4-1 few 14 TGCGCCAGCAGCCAAGATGGTCGGGACACTGAAGCTTTCTTT CASSQDGRDTEAFF
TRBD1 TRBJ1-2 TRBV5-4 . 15 TGTGCCAGCAGCCTCCCCAGACAGGGTAGCTATGGCTACACCTTC CASSLPRQGSYGYTF
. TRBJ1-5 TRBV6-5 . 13 TGTGCCAGCAGTTTCGGGGGGAATCAGCCCCAGCATTTT CASSFGGNQPQHF
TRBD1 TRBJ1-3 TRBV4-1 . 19 TGCGCCAGCAGCCAAGGCCCGGACAGGCTTCGCTTCTCTGGAAACACCATATATTTT CASSQGPDRLRFSGNTIYF
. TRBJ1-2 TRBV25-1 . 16 TGTGCCAGCAGTGAATTGTCGGTGGGGGGAGACTATGGCTACACCTTC CASSELSVGGDYGYTF
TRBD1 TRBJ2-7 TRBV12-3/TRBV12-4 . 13 TGTGCCAGCAGAAGACAGGGGGCCTACGAGCAGTACTTC CASRRQGAYEQYF
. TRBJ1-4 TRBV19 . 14 TGTGCCAGTAGTAACCTGGCAGGGGATGAAAAACTGTTTTTT CASSNLAGDEKLFF
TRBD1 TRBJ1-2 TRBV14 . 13 TGTGCCAGCAGCATAAGACAGGGGTATGGCTACACCTTC CASSIRQGYGYTF
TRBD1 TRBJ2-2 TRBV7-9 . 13 TGTGCCAGCAGACCGACAGGGGTCGGGGAGCTGTTTTTT CASRPTGVGELFF
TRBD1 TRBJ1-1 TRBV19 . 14 TGTGCCAGTAGTATGGGACAGCCGAACACTGAAGCTTTCTTT CASSMGQPNTEAFF
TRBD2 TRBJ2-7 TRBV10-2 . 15 TGCGCCAGCACCCGGGGGGCGGGGGGAGCCTACGAGCAGTACTTC CASTRGAGGAYEQYF
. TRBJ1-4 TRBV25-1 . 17 TGTGCCAGCAGTGACGCCCGATGGTCGGCAACTAATGAAAAACTGTTTTTT CASSDARWSATNEKLFF
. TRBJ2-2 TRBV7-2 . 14 TGTGCCAGCAGCTTAGCGCGGCGGTCCGGGGAGCTGTTTTTT CASSLARRSGELFF
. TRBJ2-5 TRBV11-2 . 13 TGTGCCAGCAGCAGGGAGCAGACGGAGACCCAGTACTTC CASSREQTETQYF
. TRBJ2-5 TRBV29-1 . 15 TGCAGCGTTGCCCCTCCAGGGGGAGGCGGAGAGACCCAGTACTTC CSVAPPGGGGETQYF